A selection of T cell receptor beta chains follows, all from one sample in a study of T cell responses to AZD1222 COVID-19 vaccine. Profiled with immunoSEQ multiplex PCR; TCRdb holds only in-frame clones, not every one. The sample has 130,000 to 150,000 clones, 90% to 95% seen once. The specimen was peripheral blood, collected on day 0 of AZD1222 vaccination. The receptors derive from an adult in good health. Both conserved end residues are part of each CDR3. The D gene is left open where the match is weak. The size field is filled for only some rows; it gives once, few, many or a size class.

clone_size j_call v_call d_call cdr3_length cdr3_aa cdr3_nt
- TRBJ2-1 TRBV13 - 12 CASSRRDNEQFF TGTGCCAGCAGCCGGCGGGACAATGAGCAGTTCTTC
- TRBJ2-1 TRBV6-2/TRBV6-3 - 12 CASSYSDNEQFF TGTGCCAGCAGTTACTCGGATAATGAGCAGTTCTTC
- TRBJ2-1 TRBV4-1 - 15 CASGELGGLYNEQFF TGCGCCAGCGGCGAGCTGGGGGGCCTCTACAATGAGCAGTTCTTC
- TRBJ2-1 TRBV19 - 15 CASSIVRSVYNEQFF TGTGCCAGTAGTATAGTTCGCTCAGTGTACAATGAGCAGTTCTTC
- TRBJ1-5 TRBV12-3/TRBV12-4 TRBD1 12 CASGQGGRPQHF TGTGCCAGCGGACAGGGGGGCAGGCCCCAGCATTTT
- TRBJ2-7 TRBV7-2 - 15 CASSFGPTPPYEQYF TGTGCCAGCAGCTTCGGGCCGACCCCACCCTACGAGCAGTACTTC
- TRBJ2-3 TRBV3-1/TRBV3-2 - 12 CASSDELDTQYF TGTGCCAGCAGCGACGAATTAGATACGCAGTATTTT
- TRBJ1-5 TRBV12-3/TRBV12-4 - 12 CASSSRSQPQHF TGTGCCAGCAGTTCCCGCAGTCAGCCCCAGCATTTT
once TRBJ2-5 TRBV4-2 - 14 CASSQGRWPETQYF TGTGCCAGCAGCCAAGGGAGGTGGCCAGAGACCCAGTACTTC
- TRBJ1-1 TRBV4-1 - 15 CASSQEVGRVTEAFF TGCGCCAGCAGCCAAGAAGTGGGTCGGGTCACTGAAGCTTTCTTT
once TRBJ2-7 TRBV12-3/TRBV12-4 - 12 CASTLGGYEQYF TGTGCCAGCACCCTTGGAGGTTACGAGCAGTACTTC
- TRBJ1-5 TRBV6-5 TRBD1 15 CASSSGTATLQPQHF TGTGCCAGCAGTTCCGGGACAGCCACCTTACAGCCCCAGCATTTT
- TRBJ2-3 TRBV10-3 - 14 CAISDAASTDTQYF TGTGCCATCAGTGACGCGGCTAGCACAGATACGCAGTATTTT
- TRBJ1-1 TRBV4-2 - 15 CASSQDGRAGAEAFF TGTGCCAGCAGCCAAGATGGCAGGGCGGGGGCTGAAGCTTTCTTT
once TRBJ1-5 TRBV7-2 - 12 CASSNSNQPQHF TGTGCCAGCAGTAATAGCAATCAGCCCCAGCATTTT
- TRBJ1-1 TRBV7-9 - 16 CASSTPTGALNTEAFF TGTGCCAGCAGCACCCCGACCGGGGCGTTGAACACTGAAGCTTTCTTT
- TRBJ2-5 TRBV12-3/TRBV12-4 - 12 CASSLRVETQYF TGTGCCAGCAGTTTGCGGGTAGAGACCCAGTACTTC
- TRBJ2-7 TRBV2 - 14 CASSPTWTGDEQYF TGTGCCAGCAGTCCCACGTGGACGGGCGACGAGCAGTACTTC
- TRBJ1-2 TRBV2 TRBD1 15 CASTLPTGVIYGYTF TGTGCCAGCACCCTCCCGACAGGGGTAATTTATGGCTACACCTTC
once TRBJ1-2 TRBV12-3/TRBV12-4 - 13 CASSLVGLDGYTF TGTGCCAGCAGTTTAGTGGGGCTGGATGGCTACACCTTC
- TRBJ2-2 TRBV7-3 - 12 CASSPNTGELFF TGTGCCAGCAGCCCTAATACCGGGGAGCTGTTTTTT
- TRBJ1-2 TRBV5-8 TRBD1 14 CASSLTGGRYGYTF TGTGCCAGCAGCCTGACAGGGGGTCGATATGGCTACACCTTC
- TRBJ1-1 TRBV5-1 - 14 CASSSSSGSRGAFF TGCGCCAGCAGCTCATCATCGGGCTCCAGGGGTGCTTTCTTT
- TRBJ2-7 TRBV5-4 TRBD2 14 CASSRPGGYYEQYF TGTGCCAGCAGCCGCCCGGGGGGGTACTACGAGCAGTACTTC
- TRBJ2-2 TRBV28 - 16 CASSLRYDRSTGELFF TGTGCCAGCAGCCTCCGGTATGACAGGAGCACCGGGGAGCTGTTTTTT
- TRBJ1-2 TRBV7-2 - 17 CASSLGPSEGWMYGYTF TGTGCCAGCAGCTTAGGCCCCTCTGAAGGGTGGATGTATGGCTACACCTTC
- TRBJ1-3 TRBV15 - 15 CATSRGVGSGNTIYF TGTGCCACCAGCAGAGGGGTAGGCTCTGGAAACACCATATATTTT
- TRBJ1-2 TRBV4-2 - 16 CASSQEGRVANYGYTF TGTGCCAGCAGCCAAGAGGGCAGGGTAGCTAACTATGGCTACACCTTC
once TRBJ2-7 TRBV6-2/TRBV6-3 - 14 CASSYRGTTYEQYF TGTGCCAGCAGTTATAGGGGGACAACCTACGAGCAGTACTTC
- TRBJ2-3 TRBV5-1 - 16 CASSYLPRQGTDTQYF TGCGCCAGCAGCTACCTCCCCAGACAGGGCACAGATACGCAGTATTTT
- TRBJ1-1 TRBV7-9 - 16 CASSLKGFQGNTEAFF TGTGCCAGCAGCCTAAAGGGCTTCCAGGGTAACACTGAAGCTTTCTTT
- TRBJ2-3 TRBV6-4 - 12 CASSDSTDTQYF TGTGCCAGCAGTGACTCCACAGATACGCAGTATTTT
- TRBJ1-2 TRBV7-9 TRBD1 16 CASSLGGTGLLYGYTF TGTGCCAGCAGCTTAGGGGGGACAGGGTTGTTGTATGGCTACACCTTC
- TRBJ1-2 TRBV4-1 - 16 CASSQEGTGSSDGYTF TGCGCCAGCAGCCAAGAAGGGACCGGGTCGAGTGATGGCTACACCTTC
- TRBJ2-1 TRBV7-2 - 12 CASSFRRDEQFF TGTGCCAGCAGCTTCCGGCGCGATGAGCAGTTCTTC
- TRBJ2-5 TRBV5-4 TRBD2 18 CASSSTSSGTSGQETQYF TGTGCCAGCAGCTCCACTTCCTCCGGGACTAGCGGTCAAGAGACCCAGTACTTC
- TRBJ2-5 TRBV5-1 TRBD1 15 CASSSEGQGQGTQYF TGCGCCAGCAGCTCCGAAGGACAGGGCCAAGGAACCCAGTACTTC
- TRBJ2-2 TRBV7-2 - 17 CASSSQRRGASGGELFF TGTGCCAGCAGCTCCCAGCGCCGGGGGGCTTCAGGGGGGGAGCTGTTTTTT
- TRBJ1-5 TRBV5-5 - 15 CASSSSGTNNQPQHF TGTGCCAGCAGCTCCTCCGGGACAAATAATCAGCCCCAGCATTTT
- TRBJ1-5 TRBV24-1 - 14 CATSDLSVGQPQHF TGTGCCACCAGTGATTTATCGGTAGGTCAGCCCCAGCATTTT
once TRBJ1-5 TRBV7-8 - 14 CASSLAAGPEPQHF TGTGCCAGCAGCTTAGCGGCAGGGCCGGAGCCCCAGCATTTT
- TRBJ1-2 TRBV12-3/TRBV12-4 - 12 CASTYRVHGYTF TGTGCCAGCACTTACAGGGTCCATGGCTACACCTTC
- TRBJ1-4 TRBV27 - 15 CASSLSGQANEKLFF TGTGCCAGCAGTTTATCCGGGCAGGCCAATGAAAAACTGTTTTTT
- TRBJ1-5 TRBV27 - 17 CATSKPRGRMSNQPQHF TGTGCCACATCAAAACCGCGGGGAAGGATGAGCAATCAGCCCCAGCATTTT
- TRBJ1-2 TRBV6-5 - 12 CASGGQPYGYTF TGTGCCAGCGGCGGACAGCCCTATGGCTACACCTTC
- TRBJ2-7 TRBV4-1 - 16 CASSLIPQTEVYEQYF TGCGCCAGCAGCCTTATCCCTCAGACGGAAGTATACGAGCAGTACTTC
- TRBJ2-1 TRBV2 TRBD2 14 CASRGTGTSVEQFF TGTGCCAGCAGGGGGACTGGGACTAGCGTGGAGCAGTTCTTC
- TRBJ1-5 TRBV7-3 - 14 CASSLRGGGGPQHF TGTGCCAGCAGCTTAAGGGGGGGCGGAGGGCCCCAGCATTTT
- TRBJ1-2 TRBV12-3/TRBV12-4 TRBD1 13 CASSFGQVRAYTF TGTGCCAGCAGTTTCGGACAGGTTAGGGCCTACACCTTC
- TRBJ1-2 TRBV28 - 12 CASTSPGGGYTF TGTGCCAGCACCTCTCCGGGGGGCGGCTACACCTTC
- TRBJ1-4 TRBV16 - 14 CASRDRGGSEKLFF TGTGCCAGCCGGGACCGGGGAGGGAGTGAAAAACTGTTTTTT
- TRBJ1-1 TRBV19 - 14 CASSNQGKGTEAFF TGTGCCAGTAGTAACCAGGGGAAGGGCACTGAAGCTTTCTTT
- TRBJ1-2 TRBV7-3 TRBD1 14 CASSLGQGVYGYTF TGTGCCAGCAGCTTAGGGCAGGGGGTCTATGGCTACACCTTC
- TRBJ1-3 TRBV4-1 TRBD1 15 CASSLSWDSLNTIYF TGCGCCAGCAGCCTCTCTTGGGACAGCTTAAACACCATATATTTT